This entry is about one T cell receptor beta chain. Its antigen is currently unknown. The data were obtained in a study of cytomegalovirus exposure and HLA in healthy donors. Study-level background: Early release data held some 79 million unique TCRs from HLA-typed donors.

The primer mix had 60 Vbeta and 13 Jbeta primers. The method was immunoSEQ multiplex PCR; TCRdb's version includes in-frame clones alone and lacks a portion of them. The table shows about 150,000 clones, with around 10% occurring only once. The CDR3 runs 14 residues. J was trimmed by 1 base and V by 5 bases; bases with no gene match: 5. Per germline, CDR1 SGHAT and CDR2 FQNNGV. Overall study findings and caveats: The authors assumed roughly uniform sequencing depth across donors for presence/absence analyses. Altogether, 150 or so TCR beta chains were recorded as cytomegalovirus-associated. Most TCR sequences were seen very rarely across donors, but some public TCRs occurred in many.

Sequencing used PBMCs. The chain couples TRBV11-2 to TRBJ2-7, with TRBD2 identical over 7 bases. The TCR originated in a woman aged 40 to 50 in good health and CMV-seropositive. DNA of the CDR3: TGTGCCAGCAGCCCCGGGAGGTATTCCTACGAGCAGTACTTC. Its translation: CASSPGRYSYEQYF.